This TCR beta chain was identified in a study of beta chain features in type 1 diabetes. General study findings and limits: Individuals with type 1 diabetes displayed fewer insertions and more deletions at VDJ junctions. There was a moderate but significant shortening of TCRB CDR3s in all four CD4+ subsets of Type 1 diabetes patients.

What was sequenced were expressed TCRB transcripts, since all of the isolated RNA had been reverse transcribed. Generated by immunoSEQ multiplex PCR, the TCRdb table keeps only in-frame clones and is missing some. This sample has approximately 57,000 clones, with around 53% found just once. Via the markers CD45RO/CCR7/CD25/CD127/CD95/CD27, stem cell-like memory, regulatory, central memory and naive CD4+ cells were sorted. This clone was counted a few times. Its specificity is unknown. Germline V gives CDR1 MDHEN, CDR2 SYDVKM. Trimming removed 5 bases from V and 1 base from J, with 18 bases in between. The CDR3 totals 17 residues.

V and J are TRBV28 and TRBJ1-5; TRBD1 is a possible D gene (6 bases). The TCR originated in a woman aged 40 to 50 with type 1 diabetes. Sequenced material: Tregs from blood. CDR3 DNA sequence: TGTGCCAGCAGTACGATCAGGGGTAGTATGAGCAATCAGCCCCAGCATTTT. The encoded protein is CASSTIRGSMSNQPQHF.